The 21 T cell receptor beta chains reported below all come from one sample, sequenced in a study of cytomegalovirus exposure and HLA in healthy donors. PCR was performed using 60 Vbeta and 13 Jbeta primers. Repertoires were generated with immunoSEQ multiplex PCR, while TCRdb's copy carries only in-frame clones and drops some. The data contain about 140,000 clones, about three quarters of them singletons. The specimen was PBMCs. Source of these receptors: a woman in her twenties or thirties in good health and CMV-seronegative.

The chain couples TRBV11-3 to TRBJ2-3, with a weak D call TRBD1 (6 bases). This CDR3 region has 13 residues. The V gene lost 6 bases and the J gene lost 2 bases, with 9 bases spanning the gap. Looked up from germline, CDR1 is SGHNT and CDR2 is YENEEA. The CDR3 bases are TGTGCCAGCAGACGGACAGCCACAGATACGCAGTATTTT. This codes for CASRRTATDTQYF.

This rearrangement joins TRBV7-9 to TRBJ1-1; 10 nucleotides line up with TRBD1. CDR3 size: 13 residues. Germline V lookup: CDR1 SEHNR, CDR2 FQNEAQ (reference sequence). V shed 3 bases and J 5 bases; nucleotides not matched to a gene: 0. The CDR3 region is CASSLDRGTEAFF. CDR3 bases: TGTGCCAGCAGCTTGGACAGGGGGACTGAAGCTTTCTTT.

This sequence joins TRBV2 and TRBJ1-2; the D gene is possibly TRBD1 (5 bases). V dropped 4 bases and J dropped 6 bases, with 15 bases sitting between them. CDR3 length equals 14 residues. Germline values: CDR1 SNHLY, CDR2 FYNNEI. CDR3 coding DNA: TGTGCCAGCAGTGGGTTGTCGGGGGAGGATGGCTACACCTTC. It yields the protein CASSGLSGEDGYTF.

The chain carries TRBV19 and TRBJ2-1; 10 nucleotides match TRBD2. The V gene's germline CDR1 is LNHDA and CDR2 SQIVND (reference sequence). The CDR3 is 17 residues long. The trim removed 10 bases at V and 0 bases at J, leaving 12 bases unmatched. The DNA for the CDR3 is TGTGCCAAAACACTAGCGGGACTACAAAGCTCCTACAATGAGCAGTTCTTC. Its translation is CAKTLAGLQSSYNEQFF.

This chain links TRBV6-5 with TRBJ2-1, with a weak D call TRBD2 (5 bases). Trimming removed 2 bases from V and 0 bases from J, with 8 bases in between. Germline V gene data show CDR1 as MNHEY and CDR2 as SVGAGI. CDR3 length equals 15 residues. The CDR3 sequence is CASSYGRASYNEQFF. CDR3 in DNA: TGTGCCAGCAGTTACGGGCGGGCCTCCTACAATGAGCAGTTCTTC.

This clone was recorded only once. V and J are TRBV29-1 and TRBJ2-1, with 9 bases aligning to TRBD1. Germline-derived CDR1 and CDR2 are SQVTM and ANQGSEA. V was clipped by 0 bases and J by 4 bases; unmatched bases: 7. This CDR3 comprises 16 residues. CDR3 protein: CSVEDPTGGSYNEQFF. Here the CDR3 DNA reads TGCAGCGTTGAAGATCCAACAGGGGGCTCATACAATGAGCAGTTCTTC.

The V call is TRBV5-1, the J call TRBJ2-3, with TRBD2 matching over 12 bases. Germline values: CDR1 SGHRS, CDR2 YFSETQ. The CDR3 is 16 residues long. Losses at the gene ends were 4 bases for V and 2 bases for J; bases not matched to a gene: 5. CDR3 residues: CASSPRLAGDTDTQYF. In nucleotides, the CDR3 is TGCGCCAGCAGCCCGCGACTAGCGGGGGACACAGATACGCAGTATTTT.

The chain uses TRBV6-5 and TRBJ1-4, with 9 bases identical to TRBD1. The CDR3 extends over 13 amino acids. In germline, CDR1 is MNHEY, CDR2 SVGAGI. V was clipped by 6 bases and J by 11 bases; unmatched bases: 7. CDR3 region: CASREQGAGKLFF. CDR3 DNA sequence: TGTGCCAGCAGGGAACAGGGGGCGGGTAAACTGTTTTTT.

The J gene is TRBJ1-1, the V gene TRBV10-2; a possible D gene is TRBD1 (5 bases). Trimming took off 0 bases at V and 0 bases at J, with 11 bases between the two ends. The CDR3 covers 16 residues. Per germline, CDR1 WSHSY and CDR2 SAAADI. The CDR3 protein is CASSESRRGMNTEAFF. CDR3 DNA sequence: TGCGCCAGCAGTGAGTCCAGACGGGGGATGAACACTGAAGCTTTCTTT.

The J gene is TRBJ1-1, the V gene TRBV19, with TRBD1 as a possible D gene (5 bases). CDR3 length: 15 residues. Trimming removed 5 bases at V and 1 base at J, with 14 bases between. Germline values: CDR1 LNHDA, CDR2 SQIVND (reference sequence). The CDR3 DNA reads as TGTGCCAGTAGTCCGACAAACACAGGGAACACTGAAGCTTTCTTT. Its translation is CASSPTNTGNTEAFF.

The chain combines TRBV6-1 with TRBJ2-2; D might be TRBD2 (6 bases). The CDR3 is made up of 15 amino acids. Germline CDR1 and CDR2: MNHNS and SASEGT. V was shortened by 5 bases and J by 2 bases, with 12 bases between the two germline ends. CDR3 loop: CASSRREANTGELFF. The CDR3 DNA follows: TGTGCCAGCAGTAGAAGGGAGGCTAACACCGGGGAGCTGTTTTTT.

This clone occurred once. V gene TRBV14 combines with J gene TRBJ2-5; TRBD2 matches 10 bases. The length of the CDR3 is 17 residues. Losses at the gene ends were 0 bases for V and 5 bases for J; bases not matched to a gene: 9. CDR1 is SGHDN, CDR2 FVKESK, per germline. CDR3 region: CASSQEAGGPGKETQYF. DNA for the CDR3: TGTGCCAGCAGCCAAGAAGCGGGAGGGCCGGGGAAGGAGACCCAGTACTTC.

The chain employs TRBV30 and TRBJ1-1; the match to TRBD1 covers 7 bases. This CDR3 is 12 amino acids long. V lost 5 bases to trimming and J lost 3 bases; unmatched junction nucleotides: 3. Germline values: CDR1 GTSNPN, CDR2 SVGIG (reference sequence). The DNA of the CDR3 is TGTGCCTGGGGGACAGCCTACACTGAAGCTTTCTTT. This gives the protein CAWGTAYTEAFF.

The rearrangement links TRBV6-5 to TRBJ1-2; 7 nucleotides align to TRBD1. Germline V CDR1 and CDR2: MNHEY, SVGAGI. The CDR3 contains 13 residues. The junction had 3 bases not matched to a gene; V was cut back by 4 bases and J by 4 bases. The CDR3 DNA follows: TGTGCCAGCAGTTCCGCAGGGGGCTATGGCTACACCTTC. This translates into CASSSAGGYGYTF.

Details on this clone: The sample holds other DNA sequences that translate to the same CDR3. The chain combines TRBV7-9 with TRBJ1-1; D is ambiguous. V gave up 2 bases and J gave up 3 bases, with 10 bases separating them. Germline CDR1 reads SEHNR; CDR2 reads FQNEAQ (reference sequence). The CDR3 totals 14 residues. The chain's CDR3 is CASSLRGLDTEAFF. The CDR3 DNA follows: TGTGCCAGCAGCTTACGGGGTTTGGACACTGAAGCTTTCTTT.

The CDR3 region has the DNA TGTGCCAGCAGTTTGACTAGCGGCACAGATACGCAGTATTTT. It encodes CASSLTSGTDTQYF. The gene calls are TRBV27 and TRBJ2-3; TRBD2 aligns across 8 bases. The V gene's germline CDR1 is MNHEY and CDR2 SMNVEV (reference sequence). Trimming removed 3 bases from V and 1 base from J; junction bases left unmatched: 0. The CDR3 sequence is 14 residues long.

The chain combines TRBV9 with TRBJ2-1; 12 nucleotides match TRBD2. Germline loops: CDR1 SGDLS, CDR2 YYNGEE. V shed 0 bases and J 0 bases; nucleotides not matched to a gene: 7. The CDR3 length is 19 residues. The CDR3 loop reads CASSVAPETSGSSYNEQFF. For the CDR3, the DNA is TGTGCCAGCAGCGTAGCTCCCGAGACTAGCGGGAGCTCCTACAATGAGCAGTTCTTC.

The J gene is TRBJ2-3, the V gene TRBV6-5; no clear D. Trimming took off 6 bases at V and 5 bases at J, with 15 bases between the two ends. CDR3 length: 14 residues. Germline values: CDR1 MNHEY, CDR2 SVGAGI. CDR3 in amino acids: CASSPMESVDTQYF. The CDR3 DNA reads as TGTGCCAGCAGCCCCATGGAGTCTGTAGATACGCAGTATTTT.

V gene TRBV7-9 combines with J gene TRBJ2-1, with 9 nucleotides matching TRBD2. V was clipped by 4 bases and J by 2 bases; unmatched bases: 9. The CDR3 covers 17 residues. Germline CDR1 and CDR2: SEHNR and FQNEAQ (reference sequence). CDR3 nucleotide sequence: TGTGCCAGCAGCTCCTCCAAGCGGGAGGCAACCTACAATGAGCAGTTCTTC. Translation gives CASSSSKREATYNEQFF.

CDR3 DNA: TGCGCCAGCTTTGACGGGAGTCGTTTCTCGGGCACCGGGGAGCTGTTTTTT. As protein: CASFDGSRFSGTGELFF. The chain couples TRBV5-1 to TRBJ2-2; D may be TRBD2 (6 bases). From germline, CDR1 is SGHRS and CDR2 YFSETQ. V lost 7 bases to trimming and J lost 4 bases, with 23 bases between them. This CDR3 is 17 amino acids long.

As concerns this clone: A read error may account for a junction end that differs from germline. The rearrangement joins TRBV7-9 to TRBJ2-5; 9 nucleotides agree with TRBD1. The CDR3 runs to 11 residues. Germline values: CDR1 SEHNR, CDR2 FQNEAQ (reference sequence). The CDR3 spells CASSMGTGTDF. In DNA form, the CDR3 reads TGTGCCAGCAGCATGGGGACAGGGACCGACTTC.